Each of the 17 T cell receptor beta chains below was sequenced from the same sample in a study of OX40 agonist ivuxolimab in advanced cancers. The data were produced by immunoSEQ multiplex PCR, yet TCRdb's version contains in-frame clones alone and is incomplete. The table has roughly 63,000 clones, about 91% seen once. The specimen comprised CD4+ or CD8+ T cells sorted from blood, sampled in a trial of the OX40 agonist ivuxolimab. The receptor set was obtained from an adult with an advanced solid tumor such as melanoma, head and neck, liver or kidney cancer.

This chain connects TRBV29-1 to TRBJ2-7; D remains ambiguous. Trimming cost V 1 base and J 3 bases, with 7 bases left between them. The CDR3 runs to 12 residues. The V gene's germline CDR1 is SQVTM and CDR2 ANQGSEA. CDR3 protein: CSVEGGGYEQYF. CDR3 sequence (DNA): TGCAGCGTTGAAGGCGGCGGCTACGAGCAGTACTTC.

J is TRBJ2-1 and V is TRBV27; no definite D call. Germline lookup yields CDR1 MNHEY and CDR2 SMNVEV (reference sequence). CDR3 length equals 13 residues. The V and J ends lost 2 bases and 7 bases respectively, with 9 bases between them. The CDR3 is CASSLGPWNEQFF. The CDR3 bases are TGTGCCAGCAGTTTAGGGCCCTGGAATGAGCAGTTCTTC.

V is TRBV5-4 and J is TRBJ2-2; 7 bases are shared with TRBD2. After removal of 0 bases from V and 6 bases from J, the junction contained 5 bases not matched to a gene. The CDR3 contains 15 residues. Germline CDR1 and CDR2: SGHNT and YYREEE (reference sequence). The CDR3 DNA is TGTGCCAGCAGCTTGGCCGGACTAGGGGCCGGGGAGCTGTTTTTT. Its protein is CASSLAGLGAGELFF.

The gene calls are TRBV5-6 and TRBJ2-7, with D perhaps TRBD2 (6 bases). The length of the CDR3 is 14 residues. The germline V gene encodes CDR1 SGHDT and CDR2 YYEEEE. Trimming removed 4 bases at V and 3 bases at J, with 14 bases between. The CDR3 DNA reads TGTGCCAGCAGCATCGGAAGGGGACTCTACGAGCAGTACTTC. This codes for CASSIGRGLYEQYF.

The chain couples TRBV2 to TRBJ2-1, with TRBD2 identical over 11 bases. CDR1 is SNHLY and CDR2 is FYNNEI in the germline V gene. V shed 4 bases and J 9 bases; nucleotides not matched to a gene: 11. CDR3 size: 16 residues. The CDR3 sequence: CASSASPGLAASEQFF. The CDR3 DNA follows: TGTGCCAGCAGTGCAAGTCCGGGACTAGCGGCTTCTGAGCAGTTCTTC.

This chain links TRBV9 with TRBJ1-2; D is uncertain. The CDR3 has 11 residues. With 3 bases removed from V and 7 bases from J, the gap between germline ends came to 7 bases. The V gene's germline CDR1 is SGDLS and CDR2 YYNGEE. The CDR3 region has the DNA TGTGCCAGCAGCGCCGCGAGTGGCTACACCTTC. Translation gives CASSAASGYTF.

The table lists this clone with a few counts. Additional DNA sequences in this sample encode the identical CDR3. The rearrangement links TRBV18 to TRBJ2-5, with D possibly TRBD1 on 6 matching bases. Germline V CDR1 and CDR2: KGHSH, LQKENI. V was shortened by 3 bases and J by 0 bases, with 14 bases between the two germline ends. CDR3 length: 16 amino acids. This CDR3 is CASSPRPGTHQETQYF. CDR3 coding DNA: TGTGCCAGCTCACCCCGCCCCGGGACACACCAAGAGACCCAGTACTTC.

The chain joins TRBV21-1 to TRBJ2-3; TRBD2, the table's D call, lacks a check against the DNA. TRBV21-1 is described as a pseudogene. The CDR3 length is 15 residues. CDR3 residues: CASSPREFCTDTQYF. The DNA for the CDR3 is TGTGCCAGCAGCCCCCGGGAGTTCTGCACAGATACGCAGTATTTT.

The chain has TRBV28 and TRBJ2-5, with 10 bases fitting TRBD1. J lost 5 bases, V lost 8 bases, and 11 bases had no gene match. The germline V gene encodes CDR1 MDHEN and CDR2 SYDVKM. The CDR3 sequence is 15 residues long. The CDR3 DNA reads TGTGCCAGCCGTGACGGGACAGGGGTGTCGGAGACCCAGTACTTC. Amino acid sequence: CASRDGTGVSETQYF. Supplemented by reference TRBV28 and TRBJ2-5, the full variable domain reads DVKVTQSSRYLVKRTGEKVFLECVQDMDHENMFWYRQDPGLGLRLIYFSYDVKMKEKGDIPEGYSVSREKKERFSLILESASTNQTSMYLCASRDGTGVSETQYFGPGTRLLVL.

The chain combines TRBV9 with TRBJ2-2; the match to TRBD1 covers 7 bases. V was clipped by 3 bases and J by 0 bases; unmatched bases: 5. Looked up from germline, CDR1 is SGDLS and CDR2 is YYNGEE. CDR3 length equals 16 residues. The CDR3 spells CASSGGGTANTGELFF. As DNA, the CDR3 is TGTGCCAGCAGCGGAGGTGGGACAGCGAACACCGGGGAGCTGTTTTTT. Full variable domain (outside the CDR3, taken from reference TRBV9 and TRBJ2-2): DSGVTQTPKHLITATGQRVTLRCSPRSGDLSVYWYQQSLDQGLQFLIQYYNGEERAKGNILERFSAQQFPDLHSELNLSSLELGDSALYFCASSGGGTANTGELFFGEGSRLTVL.

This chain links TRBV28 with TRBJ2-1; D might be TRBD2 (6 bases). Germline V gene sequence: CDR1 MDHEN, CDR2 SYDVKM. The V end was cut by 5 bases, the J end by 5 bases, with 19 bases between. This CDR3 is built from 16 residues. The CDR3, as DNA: TGTGCCAGCAGTGGGGAAAGACTAGTGACAAACAATGAGCAGTTCTTC. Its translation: CASSGERLVTNNEQFF.

CDR3 nucleotides: TGTGCCAGCCAGAACAGGGGTAGCAATCAGCCCCAGCATTTT. Protein product: CASQNRGSNQPQHF. The chain combines TRBV27 with TRBJ1-5, with 7 nucleotides matching TRBD1. In germline, CDR1 is MNHEY, CDR2 SMNVEV (reference sequence). The CDR3 loop spans 14 amino acids. The J segment lost 0 bases and the V segment lost 8 bases, leaving 4 bases of the junction unmatched.

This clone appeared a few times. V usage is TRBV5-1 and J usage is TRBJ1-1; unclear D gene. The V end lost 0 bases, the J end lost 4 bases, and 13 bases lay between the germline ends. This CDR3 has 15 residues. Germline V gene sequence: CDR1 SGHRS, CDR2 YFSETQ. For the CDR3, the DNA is TGCGCCAGCAGCTTGGATGGTCCGGGGAGCACTGAAGCTTTCTTT. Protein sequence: CASSLDGPGSTEAFF.

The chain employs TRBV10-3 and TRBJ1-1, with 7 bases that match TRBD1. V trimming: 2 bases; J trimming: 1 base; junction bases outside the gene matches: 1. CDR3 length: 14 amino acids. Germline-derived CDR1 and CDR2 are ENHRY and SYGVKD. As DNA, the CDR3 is TGTGCCATCAGTGAGCGACAGGGGAACACTGAAGCTTTCTTT. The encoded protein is CAISERQGNTEAFF.

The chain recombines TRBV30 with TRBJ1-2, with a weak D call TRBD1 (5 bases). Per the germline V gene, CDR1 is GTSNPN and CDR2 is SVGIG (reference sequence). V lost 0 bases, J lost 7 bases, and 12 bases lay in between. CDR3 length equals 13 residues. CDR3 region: CAWSVGQFGGYTF. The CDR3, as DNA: TGTGCCTGGAGTGTGGGGCAGTTTGGTGGCTACACCTTC.

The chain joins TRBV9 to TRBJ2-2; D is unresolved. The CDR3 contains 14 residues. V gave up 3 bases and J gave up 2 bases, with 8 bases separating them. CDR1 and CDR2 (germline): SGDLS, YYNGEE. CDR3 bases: TGTGCCAGCAGCGGATTAGCTAACACCGGGGAGCTGTTTTTT. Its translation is CASSGLANTGELFF.

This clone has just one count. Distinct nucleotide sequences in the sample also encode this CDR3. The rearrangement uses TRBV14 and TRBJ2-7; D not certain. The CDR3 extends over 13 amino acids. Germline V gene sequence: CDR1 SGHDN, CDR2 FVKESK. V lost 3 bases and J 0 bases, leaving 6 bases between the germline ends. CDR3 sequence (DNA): TGTGCCAGCAGCCACCTCAGCTCCTACGAGCAGTACTTC. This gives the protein CASSHLSSYEQYF.